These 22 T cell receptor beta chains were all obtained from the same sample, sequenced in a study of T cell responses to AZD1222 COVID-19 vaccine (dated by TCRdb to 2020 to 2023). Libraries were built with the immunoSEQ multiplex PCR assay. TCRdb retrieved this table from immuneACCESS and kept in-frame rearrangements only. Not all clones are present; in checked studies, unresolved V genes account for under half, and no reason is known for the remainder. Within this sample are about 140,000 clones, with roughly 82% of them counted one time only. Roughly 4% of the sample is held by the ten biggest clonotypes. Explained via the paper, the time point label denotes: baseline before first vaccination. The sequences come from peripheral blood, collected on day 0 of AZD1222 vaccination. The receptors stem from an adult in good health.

CDR3 amino acids: CARKAQATGELFF. The CDR3 nucleotides are TGTGCCAGGAAGGCTCAGGCAACCGGGGAGCTGTTTTTT. The chain carries TRBV28 and TRBJ2-2; no definite D call. This CDR3 has 13 residues. V shed 9 bases and J shed 5 bases, with 13 bases lying between them. Germline V gene data show CDR1 as MDHEN and CDR2 as SYDVKM. The full variable domain, completed using reference TRBV28 and TRBJ2-2, is DVKVTQSSRYLVKRTGEKVFLECVQDMDHENMFWYRQDPGLGLRLIYFSYDVKMKEKGDIPEGYSVSREKKERFSLILESASTNQTSMYLCARKAQATGELFFGEGSRLTVL.

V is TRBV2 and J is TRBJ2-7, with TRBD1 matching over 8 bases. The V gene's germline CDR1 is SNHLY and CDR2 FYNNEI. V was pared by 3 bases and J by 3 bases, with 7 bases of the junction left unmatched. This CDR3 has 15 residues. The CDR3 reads CASSEAGTGHYEQYF. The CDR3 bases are TGTGCCAGCAGTGAGGCCGGGACAGGCCACTACGAGCAGTACTTC.

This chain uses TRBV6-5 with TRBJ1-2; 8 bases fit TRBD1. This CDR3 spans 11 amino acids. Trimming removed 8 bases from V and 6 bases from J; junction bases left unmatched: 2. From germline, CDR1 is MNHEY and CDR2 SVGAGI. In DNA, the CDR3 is TGTGCCAGCGGGACAGGAAATGGCTACACCTTC. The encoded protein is CASGTGNGYTF.

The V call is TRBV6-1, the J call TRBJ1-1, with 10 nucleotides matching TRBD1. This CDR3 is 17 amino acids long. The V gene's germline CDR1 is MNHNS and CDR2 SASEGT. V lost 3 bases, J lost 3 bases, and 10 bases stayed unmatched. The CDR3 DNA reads TGTGCCAGCAGTGAGCCGGGACAGGGGTCCGGCGACACTGAAGCTTTCTTT. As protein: CASSEPGQGSGDTEAFF.

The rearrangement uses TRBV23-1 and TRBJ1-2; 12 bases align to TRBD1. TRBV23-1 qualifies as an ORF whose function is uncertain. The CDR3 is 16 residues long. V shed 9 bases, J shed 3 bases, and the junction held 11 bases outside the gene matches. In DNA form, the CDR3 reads TGCGCCAGGAGAGGGACAGGGGGCTTGTTTCACTATGGCTACACCTTC. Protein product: CARRGTGGLFHYGYTF.

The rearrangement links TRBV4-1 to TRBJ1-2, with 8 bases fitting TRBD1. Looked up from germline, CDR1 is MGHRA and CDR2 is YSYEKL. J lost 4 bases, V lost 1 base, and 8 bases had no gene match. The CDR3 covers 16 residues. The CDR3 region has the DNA TGCGCCAGCAGCCAAGGGGTTATGGACAGGGTCTATGGCTACACCTTC. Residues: CASSQGVMDRVYGYTF.

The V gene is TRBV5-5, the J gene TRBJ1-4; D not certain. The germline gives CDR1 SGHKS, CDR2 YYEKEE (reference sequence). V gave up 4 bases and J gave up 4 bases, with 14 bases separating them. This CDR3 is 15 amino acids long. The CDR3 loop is CASSPGVQLNEKLFF. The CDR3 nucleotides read TGTGCCAGCAGCCCTGGAGTACAGCTTAATGAAAAACTGTTTTTT.

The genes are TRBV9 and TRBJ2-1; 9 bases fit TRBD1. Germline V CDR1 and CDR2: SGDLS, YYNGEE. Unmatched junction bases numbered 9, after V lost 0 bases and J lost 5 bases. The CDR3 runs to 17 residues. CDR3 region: CASSVGGGQGPNNEQFF. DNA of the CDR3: TGTGCCAGCAGCGTAGGAGGAGGACAGGGGCCAAACAATGAGCAGTTCTTC.

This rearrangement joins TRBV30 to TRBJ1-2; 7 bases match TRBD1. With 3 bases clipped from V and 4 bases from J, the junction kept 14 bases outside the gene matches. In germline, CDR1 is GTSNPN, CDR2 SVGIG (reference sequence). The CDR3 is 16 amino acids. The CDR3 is CAWSGLQTGLSYGYTF. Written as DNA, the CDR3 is TGTGCCTGGAGCGGACTACAGACAGGGCTGTCCTATGGCTACACCTTC.

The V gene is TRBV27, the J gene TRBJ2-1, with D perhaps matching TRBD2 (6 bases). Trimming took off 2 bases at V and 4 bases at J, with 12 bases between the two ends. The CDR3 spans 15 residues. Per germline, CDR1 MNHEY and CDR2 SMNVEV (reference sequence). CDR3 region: CASSLGGNPYNEQFF. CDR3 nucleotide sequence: TGTGCCAGCAGTTTAGGAGGGAATCCATACAATGAGCAGTTCTTC.

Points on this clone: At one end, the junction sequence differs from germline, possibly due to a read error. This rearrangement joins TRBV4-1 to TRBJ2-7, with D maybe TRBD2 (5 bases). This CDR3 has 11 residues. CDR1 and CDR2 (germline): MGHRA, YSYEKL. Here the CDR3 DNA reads TGCGCCAGCAGCCAAGCCGGGGTCGTGCACTTC. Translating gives CASSQAGVVHF.

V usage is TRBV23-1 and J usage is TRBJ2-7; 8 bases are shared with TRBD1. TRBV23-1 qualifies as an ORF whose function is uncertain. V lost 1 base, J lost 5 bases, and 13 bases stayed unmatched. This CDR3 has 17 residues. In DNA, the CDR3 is TGCGCCAGCAGTCAATTATTCAAGCAGGGGGCAGGACACGAGCAGTACTTC. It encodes CASSQLFKQGAGHEQYF.

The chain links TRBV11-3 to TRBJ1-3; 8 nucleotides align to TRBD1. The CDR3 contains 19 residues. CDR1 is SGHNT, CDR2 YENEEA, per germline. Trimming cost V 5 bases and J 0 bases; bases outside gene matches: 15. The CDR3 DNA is TGTGCCAGCAGCCACCAACAGGGGGAGAAGATAAACTCTGGAAACACCATATATTTT. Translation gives CASSHQQGEKINSGNTIYF.

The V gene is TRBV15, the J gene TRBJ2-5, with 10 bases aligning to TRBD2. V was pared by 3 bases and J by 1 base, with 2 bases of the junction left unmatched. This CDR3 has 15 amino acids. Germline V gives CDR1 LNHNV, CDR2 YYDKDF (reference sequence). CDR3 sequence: CATSSSGGSQETQYF. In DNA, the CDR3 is TGTGCCACCAGCAGTAGCGGGGGGTCCCAAGAGACCCAGTACTTC.

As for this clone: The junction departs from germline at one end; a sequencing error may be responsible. This CDR3 is CASSEAEVMDF. The CDR3 DNA reads as TGTGCCAGCAGTGAAGCGGAAGTCATGGACTTT. The chain has TRBV2 and TRBJ1-6; unclear D gene. CDR3 length: 11 amino acids. Germline assignment: CDR1 SNHLY and CDR2 FYNNEI.

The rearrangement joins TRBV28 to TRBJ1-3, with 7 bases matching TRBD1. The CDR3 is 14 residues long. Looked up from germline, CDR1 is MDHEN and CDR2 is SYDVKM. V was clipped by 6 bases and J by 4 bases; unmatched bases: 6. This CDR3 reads CASRYGQEGNTIYF. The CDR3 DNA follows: TGTGCCAGCAGATACGGACAGGAGGGAAACACCATATATTTT.

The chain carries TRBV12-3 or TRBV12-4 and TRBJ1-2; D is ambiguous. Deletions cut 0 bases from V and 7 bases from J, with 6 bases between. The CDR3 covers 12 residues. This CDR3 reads CASSLALIGYTF. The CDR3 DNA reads TGTGCCAGCAGTTTAGCGCTTATTGGCTACACCTTC.

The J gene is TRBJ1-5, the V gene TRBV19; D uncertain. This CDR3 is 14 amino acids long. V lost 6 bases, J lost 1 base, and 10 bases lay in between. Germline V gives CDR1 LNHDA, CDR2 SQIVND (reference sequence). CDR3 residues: CASSPSGSNQPQHF. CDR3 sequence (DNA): TGTGCCAGTAGCCCCAGTGGGAGCAATCAGCCCCAGCATTTT.

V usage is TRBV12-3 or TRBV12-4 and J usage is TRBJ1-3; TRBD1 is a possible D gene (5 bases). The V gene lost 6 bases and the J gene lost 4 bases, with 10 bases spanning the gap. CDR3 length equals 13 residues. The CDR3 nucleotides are TGTGCCAGCAGGACAGCCGGCGGAAACACCATATATTTT. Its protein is CASRTAGGNTIYF.

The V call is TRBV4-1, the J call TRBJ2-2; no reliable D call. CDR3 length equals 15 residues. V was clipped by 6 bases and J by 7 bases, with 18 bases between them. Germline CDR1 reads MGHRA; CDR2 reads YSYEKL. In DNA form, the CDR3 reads TGCGCCAGCAGGACGACAAGCAGTTCAGGCGGGGAGCTGTTTTTT. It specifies CASRTTSSSGGELFF.

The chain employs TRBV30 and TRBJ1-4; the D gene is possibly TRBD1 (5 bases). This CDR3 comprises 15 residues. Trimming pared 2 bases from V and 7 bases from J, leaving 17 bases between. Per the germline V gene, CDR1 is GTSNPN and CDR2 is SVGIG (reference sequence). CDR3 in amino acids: CAWSSGVGEGEKLFF. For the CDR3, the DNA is TGTGCCTGGAGTTCGGGGGTGGGGGAAGGTGAAAAACTGTTTTTT.

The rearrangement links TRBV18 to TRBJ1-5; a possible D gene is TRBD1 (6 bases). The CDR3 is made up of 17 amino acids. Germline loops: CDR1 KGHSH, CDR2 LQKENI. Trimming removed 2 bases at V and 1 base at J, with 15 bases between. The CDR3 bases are TGTGCCAGCTCACCAACCTCAGGGGTCGGAAGCAATCAGCCCCAGCATTTT. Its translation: CASSPTSGVGSNQPQHF.